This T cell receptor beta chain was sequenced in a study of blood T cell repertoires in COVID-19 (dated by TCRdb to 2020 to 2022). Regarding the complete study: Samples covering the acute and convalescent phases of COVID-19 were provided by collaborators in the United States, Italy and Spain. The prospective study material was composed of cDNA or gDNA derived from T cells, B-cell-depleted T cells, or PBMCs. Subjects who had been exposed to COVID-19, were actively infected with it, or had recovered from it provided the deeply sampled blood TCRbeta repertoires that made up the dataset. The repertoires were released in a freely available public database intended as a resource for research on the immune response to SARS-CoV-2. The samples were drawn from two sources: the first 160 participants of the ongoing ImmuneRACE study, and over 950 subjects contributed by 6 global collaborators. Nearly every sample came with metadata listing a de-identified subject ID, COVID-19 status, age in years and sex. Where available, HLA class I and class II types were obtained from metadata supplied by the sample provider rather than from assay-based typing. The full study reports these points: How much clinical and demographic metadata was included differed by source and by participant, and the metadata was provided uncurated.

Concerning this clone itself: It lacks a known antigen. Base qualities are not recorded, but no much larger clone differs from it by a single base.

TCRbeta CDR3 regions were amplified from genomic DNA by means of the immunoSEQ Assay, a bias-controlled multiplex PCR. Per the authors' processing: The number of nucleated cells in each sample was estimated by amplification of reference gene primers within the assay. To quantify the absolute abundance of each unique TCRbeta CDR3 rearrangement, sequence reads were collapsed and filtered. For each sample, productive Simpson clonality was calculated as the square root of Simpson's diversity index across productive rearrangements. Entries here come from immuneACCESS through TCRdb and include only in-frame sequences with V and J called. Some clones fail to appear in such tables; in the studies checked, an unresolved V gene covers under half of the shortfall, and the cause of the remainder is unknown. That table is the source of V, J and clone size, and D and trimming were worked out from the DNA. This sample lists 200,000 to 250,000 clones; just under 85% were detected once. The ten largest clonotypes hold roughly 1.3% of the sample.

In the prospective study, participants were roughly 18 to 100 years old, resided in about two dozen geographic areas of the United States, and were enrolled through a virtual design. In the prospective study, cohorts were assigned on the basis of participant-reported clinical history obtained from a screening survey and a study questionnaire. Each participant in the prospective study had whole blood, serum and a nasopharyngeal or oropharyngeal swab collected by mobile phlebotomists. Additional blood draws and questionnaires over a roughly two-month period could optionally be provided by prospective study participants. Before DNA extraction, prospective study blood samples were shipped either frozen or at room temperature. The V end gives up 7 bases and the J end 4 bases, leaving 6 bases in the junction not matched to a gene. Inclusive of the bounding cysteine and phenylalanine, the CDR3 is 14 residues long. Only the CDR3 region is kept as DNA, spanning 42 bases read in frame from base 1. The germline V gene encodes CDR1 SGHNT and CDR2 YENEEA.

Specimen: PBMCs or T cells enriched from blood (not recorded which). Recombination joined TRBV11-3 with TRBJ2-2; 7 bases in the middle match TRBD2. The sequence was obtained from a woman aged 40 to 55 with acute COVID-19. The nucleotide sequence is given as TGTGCCAGCAAAACGGGGGGACCCACCGGGGAGCTGTTTTTT. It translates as CASKTGGPTGELFF. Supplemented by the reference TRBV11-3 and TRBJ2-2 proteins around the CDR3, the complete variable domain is EAGVVQSPRYKIIEKKQPVAFWCNPISGHNTLYWYLQNLGQGPELLIRYENEEAVDDSQLPKDRFSAERLKGVDSTLKIQPAELGDSAVYLCASKTGGPTGELFFGEGSRLTVL.